This T cell receptor (beta chain) originates from a study of blood T cell repertoires in COVID-19. Overall study context: Sites in the United States, Italy and Spain provided acute and convalescent COVID-19 samples. T cells, B-cell-depleted T cells, or PBMCs provided the cDNA or gDNA that served as material.

Trimming left V 7 bases short and J 6 bases short, with 15 bases between. The V gene's germline CDR1 is SGHTA and CDR2 FQGTGA. This CDR3 comprises 13 residues. Per the original methods: By means of reference gene primer amplification, nucleated cell counts were estimated. Assay: immunoSEQ multiplex PCR; the TCRdb copy retains only in-frame clones and omits some. V, J and clone size are those of that table, while D and trimming were read from the DNA. The sample has 200,000 to 250,000 clones, about 85% seen once. The specimen was peripheral blood. The V and J genes are TRBV7-3 and TRBJ1-1; D remains unclear. The origin of this receptor is a woman older than 75 with active or convalescent COVID-19. The CDR3 protein is CASTLTPGAEAFF. The CDR3 coding sequence is TGTGCCAGCACCCTAACCCCCGGGGCTGAAGCTTTCTTT.